The 9 T cell receptor beta chains below were found in one sample sequenced in a study of T cells in Graves' hyperthyroidism and ophthalmopathy. Amplified TCR beta CDR3 regions derived from RNA transcripts. The HTBI primer set drove a first-round RT-PCR of the TCR CDR3. TCRdb fed the multiplex PCR reads into MiXCR, producing one record per CDR3 protein. Of approximately 740,000 distinct CDR3 sequences listed, 13% to 15% are singletons. Sequenced: blood. The receptors derive from a young woman with Graves' hyperthyroidism.

The gene calls are TRBV3-1 and TRBJ2-5; D gene ambiguous. V lost 0 bases and J 3 bases, leaving 11 bases between the germline ends. The CDR3 is 15 amino acids. Per the germline V gene, CDR1 is LGHDT and CDR2 is YNNKEL (reference sequence). CDR3 protein: CASSQEGQPKETQYF. CDR3 DNA sequence: TGTGCCAGCAGCCAAGAAGGTCAGCCTAAAGAGACCCAGTACTTC.

As regards this clonotype: A much larger clonotype is one base distant, so this may be a read error. The chain combines TRBV7-8 with TRBJ2-7, with TRBD1 matching 7 bases. The ends lost 8 bases at V and 0 bases at J; junction bases unmatched: 10. Germline V CDR1 and CDR2: SGHVS, FQNEAQ. The CDR3 consists of 15 residues. The CDR3 is CASLTGTALSYEQYF. For the CDR3, the DNA is TGTGCCAGCCTAACCGGGACAGCCCTCTCCTACGAGCAGTACTTC.

The chain links TRBV7-9 to TRBJ1-1; 7 positions match TRBD1. CDR3 size: 15 residues. Germline loops: CDR1 SEHNR, CDR2 FQNEAQ (reference sequence). The V gene end was trimmed by 3 bases and the J gene end by 1 base; junction bases not matched to a gene: 5. The CDR3, as DNA: TGTGCCAGCAGCTTTAAGGGACAGTCGAACACTGAAGCTTTCTTT. Encoded protein: CASSFKGQSNTEAFF.

Only a few counts were recorded for this clonotype. The rearrangement uses TRBV7-9 and TRBJ1-1; D is unresolved. The ends were cut back, 5 bases at V and 3 bases at J, with 10 bases in the middle. This CDR3 contains 13 residues. The V gene's germline CDR1 is SEHNR and CDR2 FQNEAQ (reference sequence). CDR3 sequence reads: CASSAPQHTEAFF. The CDR3 DNA is TGTGCCAGCAGCGCCCCCCAGCACACTGAAGCTTTCTTT. Variable domain in full (rest from reference TRBV7-9 and TRBJ1-1): DTGVSQNPRHKITKRGQNVTFRCDPISEHNRLYWYRQTLGQGPEFLTYFQNEAQLEKSRLLSDRFSAERPKGSFSTLEIQRTEQGDSAMYLCASSAPQHTEAFFGQGTRLTVV.

This clonotype was seen a few times. The rearrangement joins TRBV2 to TRBJ1-4; D is ambiguous. Germline loops: CDR1 SNHLY, CDR2 FYNNEI. V was shortened by 6 bases and J by 0 bases, with 14 bases between the two germline ends. CDR3 length: 16 residues. In DNA form, the CDR3 reads TGTGCCAGCAGCCTTAGAGGCCGCGCAACTAATGAAAAACTGTTTTTT. Translated: CASSLRGRATNEKLFF. Filled out from reference TRBV2 and TRBJ1-4, the complete variable domain reads EPEVTQTPSHQVTQMGQEVILRCVPISNHLYFYWYRQILGQKVEFLVSFYNNEISEKSEIFDDQFSVERPDGSNFTLKIRSTKLEDSAMYFCASSLRGRATNEKLFFGSGTQLSVL.

The gene calls are TRBV6-2 or TRBV6-3 and TRBJ1-1, with D hard to call. Germline values: CDR1 MNHEY, CDR2 SVGEGT. The CDR3 is 13 residues long. V dropped 7 bases and J dropped 1 base, with 10 bases sitting between them. In DNA, the CDR3 is TGTGCCAGCAATGAGCGGCGGAACACTGAAGCTTTCTTT. This sequence encodes CASNERRNTEAFF.

The gene calls are TRBV4-3 and TRBJ2-3; 10 nucleotides align to TRBD2. There are 17 residues in the CDR3. V dropped 0 bases and J dropped 7; count of bases not matched to a gene: 10. From germline, CDR1 is LGHNA and CDR2 YSLEER. Here the CDR3 reads CASSQDLRASGSNTQYF. CDR3 DNA sequence: TGCGCCAGCAGCCAAGATCTCCGGGCTAGCGGGAGTAATACGCAGTATTTT.

V gene TRBV6-2 or TRBV6-3 combines with J gene TRBJ1-2, with D perhaps TRBD1 (5 bases). Trimming removed 2 bases from V and 5 bases from J, with 12 bases in between. The CDR3 is 14 residues long. Germline V lookup: CDR1 MNHEY, CDR2 SVGEGT. CDR3 sequence reads: CASSYRTKGYGYTF. The CDR3 DNA follows: TGTGCCAGCAGTTACAGGACAAAAGGTTATGGCTACACCTTC.

Details on this clonotype: A much more abundant neighbour one base away suggests this may be a read error. The chain combines TRBV29-1 with TRBJ2-3, with D perhaps matching TRBD1 or TRBD2 (6 bases each). Germline V CDR1 and CDR2: SQVTM, ANQGSEA. This CDR3 contains 17 residues. Here the CDR3 reads CSVGGRGSVLGTGTQYF. CDR3 DNA: TGCAGCGTTGGGGGGCGGGGCAGCGTCTTGGGAACAGGTACGCAGTATTTT.